Following are 9 T cell receptor beta chains from one sample sequenced in a study of T cells in women clearing cervical HPV infection (dated by TCRdb to 2017 to 2018). The method behind the library was the immunoSEQ multiplex PCR assay. As stored in TCRdb, this immuneACCESS dataset retains in-frame rearrangements with V and J assigned. A fraction of the clones does not appear; measured against another copy, unresolved V genes explain less than half of the discrepancy, and the remainder lacks a known reason. The table for this sample records more than 40,000 clones. Together, the top ten hold about 0.97% of the sample. Sample: blood buffy coat. These receptor sequences come from a woman between 18 and 70 years old with a cervical HPV16 infection that either progressed to CIN3+ or cleared (not recorded which).

Remarks on this clone: Read sequence stops 3 residues before the CDR3 end, and the germline J gene provides the missing end. The genes are TRBV11-2 and TRBJ2-2; D call uncertain. The CDR3 spans 14 residues. V was shortened by 3 bases and J by 4 bases, with 9 bases between the two germline ends. Germline lookup yields CDR1 SGHAT and CDR2 FQNNGV. CDR3 sequence: CASSFRLSTGELFF. The part of the CDR3 DNA that was read is TGTGCCAGCAGCTTCCGACTGAGCACCGGGGAG.

As concerns this clone: The read ends 3 residues early relative to the CDR3; the germline J gene fills the gap. The chain combines TRBV7-9 with TRBJ2-4; D gene uncertain. This CDR3 comprises 14 residues. CDR1 and CDR2 (germline): SEHNR, FQNEAQ (reference sequence). CDR3 DNA, as far as it was read: TGTGCCAGCAGCACAAACCTAGGATCGTATGGT. Encoded protein: CASSTNLGSYG. The CDR3, in full, reads CASSTNLGSYGQYF.

Comment on this clone: The DNA ends 3 residues before the CDR3 does, and the rest of the CDR3 is filled in from the germline J gene. The V and J genes are TRBV19 and TRBJ1-2; D possibly corresponds to TRBD1 (5 bases). Between the trimmed V and J ends, which lost 3 bases and 4 bases, there was a span of 15 bases. Germline CDR1 reads LNHDA; CDR2 reads SQIVND (reference sequence). The CDR3 is 15 residues long. The CDR3 loop reads CASSIRGNAGYGYTF. CDR3 DNA (partial): TGTGCCAGTAGTATCCGGGGGAACGCTGGCTATGGC.

CDR3 region: CASSNQQPQHF. The part of the CDR3 DNA that was read is TGTGCCAGTAGTAATCAGCAGCCC. V usage is TRBV19 and J usage is TRBJ1-5; D is unclear. The CDR3 end lies 3 residues beyond the end of the read and is filled in from the germline J gene. Germline V gene lookup returns CDR1 LNHDA and CDR2 SQIVND (reference sequence). The CDR3 is made up of 11 amino acids. Trimming cost V 4 bases and J 7 bases, with 5 bases left between them.

In the case of this clone: The DNA ends 3 residues before the CDR3 does, and the rest of the CDR3 is filled in from the germline J gene. The genes are TRBV10-2 and TRBJ2-7; tentatively, D is TRBD1 or TRBD2 (5 bases each). CDR1 is WSHSY and CDR2 is SAAADI in the germline V gene. Trimming cost V 7 bases and J 5 bases, with 15 bases left between them. CDR3 length equals 13 residues. Partial CDR3 DNA: TGCGCCAGCACCCAGAATGAGGGGAACGAG. The encoded protein is CASTQNEGNE. In full, the CDR3 reads CASTQNEGNEQYF.

With respect to this clone: The CDR3 end is not reached by the read, which stops 3 residues before it; the germline J gene fills it in. The J gene is TRBJ1-4, the V gene TRBV2; 7 bases agree with TRBD1. Germline V gives CDR1 SNHLY, CDR2 FYNNEI. The CDR3 spans 13 residues. CDR3 amino acids: CASSHTGDSPLFF. The CDR3 DNA, read in part, is TGTGCCAGCAGCCACACAGGGGATTCACCA. The whole variable domain, filled in from reference TRBV2 and TRBJ1-4, reads EPEVTQTPSHQVTQMGQEVILRCVPISNHLYFYWYRQILGQKVEFLVSFYNNEISEKSEIFDDQFSVERPDGSNFTLKIRSTKLEDSAMYFCASSHTGDSPLFFGSGTQLSVL.

On this clone: The CDR3 end lies 3 residues beyond the end of the read and is filled in from the germline J gene. This chain links TRBV12-3 or TRBV12-4 with TRBJ2-3, with TRBD2 matching over 8 bases. The V gene end was trimmed by 7 bases and the J gene end by 2 bases; junction bases not matched to a gene: 8. This CDR3 is 15 amino acids long. The CDR3 region is CASTSGTRPTDTQYF. Incomplete CDR3 DNA: TGTGCCAGCACTTCGGGGACTAGACCCACAGATACG.

About this clone itself: The read comes to an end 3 residues before the CDR3 does, leaving the germline J gene to fill in the end. The chain links TRBV10-2 to TRBJ2-5; D might be TRBD2 (6 bases). The ends were cut back, 2 bases at V and 0 bases at J, with 16 bases in the middle. Germline values: CDR1 WSHSY, CDR2 SAAADI. The CDR3 sequence is 17 residues long. CDR3 loop: CASSETFGGANQETQYF. The covered CDR3 bases are TGCGCCAGCAGTGAGACCTTTGGCGGGGCTAACCAAGAGACC.

With respect to this clone: From the germline J gene comes the end of the CDR3, since the read stops 3 residues before it. The chain couples TRBV2 to TRBJ2-1, with TRBD1 identical over 9 bases. With V trimmed by 6 bases and J by 7 bases, 7 bases remained unmatched. Germline lookup yields CDR1 SNHLY and CDR2 FYNNEI. There are 14 residues in the CDR3. Here the CDR3 reads CASRVTGGLNEQFF. CDR3 DNA (partial): TGTGCCAGCAGAGTCACAGGGGGCTTAAATGAG. Filled out from reference TRBV2 and TRBJ2-1, the complete variable domain reads EPEVTQTPSHQVTQMGQEVILRCVPISNHLYFYWYRQILGQKVEFLVSFYNNEISEKSEIFDDQFSVERPDGSNFTLKIRSTKLEDSAMYFCASRVTGGLNEQFFGPGTRLTVL.